The 5 T cell receptor beta chains listed next were all sequenced from one sample in a study of OX40 agonist ivuxolimab in advanced cancers. Libraries were constructed by the immunoSEQ multiplex PCR assay. Here the immuneACCESS table is served through TCRdb, limited to in-frame sequences with V and J called. Missing clones are a known gap in these copies; in checked studies unresolved V genes cover under half, and the rest lacks a known reason. The sample has about 71,000 clones on record, approximately 94% of them singletons. Clones ranked in the top ten supply about 15% of the sample. This sample comprised CD4+ or CD8+ T cells sorted from blood, obtained in a trial of the OX40 agonist ivuxolimab. The receptor source for this set is an adult with an advanced solid tumor such as melanoma, head and neck, liver or kidney cancer.

V usage is TRBV4-3 and J usage is TRBJ2-7, with 7 bases matching TRBD2. Germline values: CDR1 LGHNA, CDR2 YSLEER. Trimming cost V 1 base and J 4 bases; bases outside gene matches: 10. The CDR3 loop spans 16 amino acids. CDR3 sequence reads: CASSQGLGEGLYEQYF. CDR3 coding DNA: TGCGCCAGCAGCCAAGGCCTAGGGGAGGGCCTGTACGAGCAGTACTTC.

The chain carries TRBV4-3 and TRBJ1-5; tentatively, D is TRBD1 (5 bases). The length of the CDR3 is 16 residues. Looked up from germline, CDR1 is LGHNA and CDR2 is YSLEER. The germline V and J ends were trimmed by 0 bases and 0 bases, with 9 bases remaining between them. CDR3 sequence: CASSQDGRGSNQPQHF. CDR3 nucleotide sequence: TGCGCCAGCAGCCAAGATGGTAGGGGTAGCAATCAGCCCCAGCATTTT.

This clone was observed a few times. The chain links TRBV19 to TRBJ1-1; the D gene is possibly TRBD1 (5 bases). Trimming removed 0 bases from V and 5 bases from J, with 16 bases in between. The CDR3 covers 16 residues. CDR1 and CDR2 from the germline V gene are LNHDA and SQIVND (reference sequence). The CDR3 is CASSIDRGRPGTEAFF. CDR3 bases: TGTGCCAGTAGTATAGATCGAGGCAGGCCAGGGACTGAAGCTTTCTTT.

The V and J genes are TRBV6-5 and TRBJ1-1; D unresolved. The CDR3 runs to 12 residues. Per germline, CDR1 MNHEY and CDR2 SVGAGI. V shed 8 bases and J shed 4 bases, with 11 bases lying between them. The CDR3 sequence: CASGLWGTEAFF. Here the CDR3 DNA reads TGTGCCAGCGGTTTGTGGGGCACTGAAGCTTTCTTT.

This rearrangement joins TRBV15 to TRBJ2-1; a possible D gene is TRBD2 (5 bases). CDR1 and CDR2 from the germline V gene are LNHNV and YYDKDF (reference sequence). The V and J ends lost 0 bases and 4 bases respectively, with 10 bases between them. CDR3 length equals 15 residues. In DNA, the CDR3 is TGTGCCACCAGCAGAGATCCCGGACTTTACAATGAGCAGTTCTTC. Amino acids: CATSRDPGLYNEQFF.